These 22 T cell receptor beta chains share one sample of origin, sequenced in a study of identical twins (TCRdb year 2016). The library was generated by 5' RACE. Reads for this sample came from an Illumina HiSeq 2000. Using fastp trimming at Q25 and MiXCR clonotype assembly, TCRdb reanalyzed the public sequencing data and kept in-frame beta chains. Each record represents a unique CDR3 protein, reported with the most common genes and DNA among its rows. The sample includes hundreds of thousands of distinct CDR3 sequences, with around a sixth observed a single time. The top ten clonotypes cover around 14% of the sample. This same sample was also part of a study on T cells expressing NK-cell markers.

The sequencing input was PBMCs. These receptors came from a woman in her late teens or twenties in good health.

The rearrangement uses TRBV7-2 and TRBJ2-1; a possible D gene is TRBD2 (5 bases). Trimming stripped 2 bases from V and 8 bases from J, with 16 bases between. The germline gives CDR1 SGHTA, CDR2 FQGNSA. The CDR3 is 15 amino acids. This CDR3 is CASSLRSGRSDEQFF. The CDR3 nucleotides are TGTGCCAGCAGCTTACGGTCGGGAAGGTCCGATGAGCAGTTCTTC.

This clonotype came up a few times. V gene TRBV3-1 combines with J gene TRBJ1-1; D remains unclear. Germline CDR1 is LGHDT and CDR2 is YNNKEL (reference sequence). V lost 5 bases to trimming and J lost 1 base, with 8 bases between them. CDR3 size: 13 residues. CDR3 bases: TGTGCCAGCAGCGACCCGGGGAACACTGAAGCTTTCTTT. Its protein product is CASSDPGNTEAFF.

The CDR3 here is CSARDRRQGEKLFF. DNA of the CDR3: TGCAGTGCTAGAGATCGGCGGCAGGGCGAAAAACTGTTTTTT. The V call is TRBV20-1, the J call TRBJ1-4; the D gene is possibly TRBD1 (5 bases). CDR3 length: 14 residues. Trimming shortened V by 0 bases and J by 8 bases, and 13 bases separated the two germline ends. The V gene's germline CDR1 is DFQATT and CDR2 SNEGSKA (reference sequence).

A few counts support this clonotype. The chain uses TRBV11-2 and TRBJ2-1; D tentatively reads TRBD1 or TRBD2 (5 bases each). Between the trimmed V and J ends, which lost 0 bases and 8 bases, there was a span of 14 bases. The CDR3 consists of 15 residues. Germline V gene sequence: CDR1 SGHAT, CDR2 FQNNGV. Here the CDR3 reads CASSLDGVLGDEQFF. The DNA for the CDR3 is TGTGCCAGCAGCTTAGATGGGGTCCTGGGGGATGAGCAGTTCTTC.

The chain is built from TRBV7-9 and TRBJ2-1; D gene ambiguous. The germline V and J ends were trimmed by 7 bases and 0 bases, with 10 bases remaining between them. This CDR3 spans 14 amino acids. From germline, CDR1 is SEHNR and CDR2 FQNEAQ (reference sequence). CDR3 DNA sequence: TGTGCCAGCATCCCGGAGTACTCCTACAATGAGCAGTTCTTC. Residues: CASIPEYSYNEQFF.

The genes are TRBV5-5 and TRBJ2-3; tentatively, D is TRBD1 (5 bases). This CDR3 region has 14 residues. CDR1 is SGHKS and CDR2 is YYEKEE in the germline V gene (reference sequence). The V end lost 4 bases, the J end lost 0 bases, and 9 bases lay between the germline ends. The DNA of the CDR3 is TGTGCCAGCAGCCCAGGGTTTAGCACAGATACGCAGTATTTT. Protein: CASSPGFSTDTQYF.

Many counts were recorded for this clonotype. The genes are TRBV10-3 and TRBJ2-7; D uncertain. V was trimmed by 2 bases and J by 7 bases, leaving 6 bases between them. CDR3 length: 11 residues. In germline, CDR1 is ENHRY, CDR2 SYGVKD. The chain's CDR3 is CAISEGVEQYF. As DNA, the CDR3 is TGTGCCATCAGTGAGGGGGTTGAGCAGTACTTC.

The V gene is TRBV29-1, the J gene TRBJ2-2, with D uncertain. Trimming took 5 bases from V and 1 from J, leaving 11 bases between them. CDR1 and CDR2 (germline): SQVTM, ANQGSEA. This CDR3 comprises 14 residues. The DNA for the CDR3 is TGCAGCGTTTGGGATCAGAAGAACACCGGGGAGCTGTTTTTT. Its translation is CSVWDQKNTGELFF.

The rearrangement links TRBV12-3 or TRBV12-4 to TRBJ2-2; tentatively, D is TRBD2 (5 bases). V gave up 5 bases and J gave up 8 bases, with 15 bases separating them. The CDR3 spans 14 residues. CDR3 in amino acids: CASSALLVSGELFF. The CDR3 DNA reads TGTGCCAGCAGTGCCTTACTAGTATCTGGGGAGCTGTTTTTT.

This clonotype was observed a few times. The chain links TRBV5-1 to TRBJ2-7; either TRBD1 or TRBD2 may supply D (5 bases each). Germline V gene data show CDR1 as SGHRS and CDR2 as YFSETQ. The V and J ends lost 4 bases and 2 bases respectively, with 10 bases between them. There are 13 residues in the CDR3. The CDR3 DNA sequence: TGCGCCAGCAGCGTTGAGGGGACCTACGAGCAGTACTTC. Residues: CASSVEGTYEQYF.

This clonotype was seen many times. V is TRBV6-1 and J is TRBJ2-5; the match to TRBD2 covers 13 bases. Germline V gene data show CDR1 as MNHNS and CDR2 as SASEGT. The trim removed 5 bases at V and 4 bases at J, leaving 7 bases unmatched. This CDR3 spans 16 amino acids. The CDR3 loop is CASSPWTSGSGETQYF. DNA for the CDR3: TGTGCCAGCAGTCCGTGGACTAGCGGGAGTGGAGAGACCCAGTACTTC.

CDR3 sequence: CASSVSGGLNEKLFF. CDR3 sequence (DNA): TGTGCCAGCAGCGTATCGGGCGGACTTAATGAAAAACTGTTTTTT. V and J are TRBV9 and TRBJ1-4, with D unclear. Germline assignment: CDR1 SGDLS and CDR2 YYNGEE. V lost 1 base and J lost 4, with 11 bases in between. The CDR3 contains 15 residues. The full variable domain, rest sourced from reference TRBV9 and TRBJ1-4, is DSGVTQTPKHLITATGQRVTLRCSPRSGDLSVYWYQQSLDQGLQFLIQYYNGEERAKGNILERFSAQQFPDLHSELNLSSLELGDSALYFCASSVSGGLNEKLFFGSGTQLSVL.

V usage is TRBV20-1 and J usage is TRBJ2-1; 9 nucleotides match TRBD2. The J segment lost 10 bases and the V segment lost 0 bases, leaving 25 bases of the junction unmatched. The length of the CDR3 is 20 residues. Germline V gene data show CDR1 as DFQATT and CDR2 as SNEGSKA (reference sequence). The chain's CDR3 is CSARDQPRGATGLAVREQFF. CDR3 DNA: TGCAGTGCTAGAGATCAACCCCGAGGTGCCACGGGACTAGCTGTGAGAGAGCAGTTCTTC.

The V call is TRBV5-1, the J call TRBJ2-6; D gene unclear. Per germline, CDR1 SGHRS and CDR2 YFSETQ. Trimming took off 4 bases at V and 3 bases at J, with 8 bases between the two ends. The CDR3 has 14 amino acids. CDR3 in DNA: TGCGCCAGCAGCATCCCAGGTGGGGCCAACGTCCTGACTTTC. This codes for CASSIPGGANVLTF.

This clonotype was counted a few times. This chain connects TRBV10-3 to TRBJ2-6, with D perhaps matching TRBD2 (6 bases). CDR1 and CDR2 (germline): ENHRY, SYGVKD. V was pared by 0 bases and J by 1 base, with 10 bases between. This CDR3 spans 17 amino acids. Here the CDR3 reads CAISESWRGSGANVLTF. The CDR3 DNA is TGTGCCATCAGTGAGTCTTGGCGGGGATCTGGGGCCAACGTCCTGACTTTC.

Concerning this clonotype itself: Since a much larger clone is just one base distant, this may be a read error. This chain uses TRBV7-2 with TRBJ2-3; no definite D call. The V end was cut by 4 bases, the J end by 4 bases, with 9 bases between. There are 13 residues in the CDR3. Germline loops: CDR1 SGHTA, CDR2 FQGNSA. The CDR3 DNA is TGTGCCAGCAGCTCCACCCACGCAGATACGCAGTATTTT. This translates into CASSSTHADTQYF.

A few counts support this clonotype. The V gene is TRBV4-2, the J gene TRBJ2-5; D gene ambiguous. The V end was cut by 0 bases, the J end by 5 bases, with 10 bases between. Germline CDR1 LGHNA, CDR2 YNFKEQ. The CDR3 runs to 14 residues. DNA of the CDR3: TGTGCCAGCAGCCAAGAAGGCTACTGGGAGACCCAGTACTTC. Encoded protein: CASSQEGYWETQYF.

The chain has TRBV5-1 and TRBJ2-7; a possible D gene is TRBD2 (5 bases). V lost 3 bases and J 2 bases, leaving 12 bases between the germline ends. Germline V gene sequence: CDR1 SGHRS, CDR2 YFSETQ. CDR3 length: 14 amino acids. The CDR3 region has the DNA TGCGCCAGCAGCTCCACTGGAGCGGCCTACGAGCAGTACTTC. As protein: CASSSTGAAYEQYF.

In its sample, this clonotype was seen a few times. The rearrangement links TRBV6-5 to TRBJ2-5; D unresolved. This CDR3 has 13 residues. Germline V CDR1 and CDR2: MNHEY, SVGAGI. With 2 bases removed from V and 3 bases from J, the gap between germline ends came to 7 bases. Written as DNA, the CDR3 is TGTGCCAGCAGTTACCGGCTGGAAGAGACCCAGTACTTC. Amino acids: CASSYRLEETQYF.

This chain uses TRBV7-2 with TRBJ2-7, with TRBD1 matching over 8 bases. The CDR3 consists of 16 residues. The germline CDR1 and CDR2 sequences are SGHTA and FQGNSA. Trimming cost V 4 bases and J 0 bases; bases outside gene matches: 8. The CDR3: CASSSFGTGLSYEQYF. CDR3 DNA: TGTGCCAGCAGCTCATTCGGGACAGGTCTCTCCTACGAGCAGTACTTC.

This clonotype was detected a few times. The rearrangement links TRBV20-1 to TRBJ2-5, with 7 bases lining up with TRBD2. J lost 0 bases, V lost 4 bases, and 2 bases had no gene match. Germline V lookup: CDR1 DFQATT, CDR2 SNEGSKA (reference sequence). The CDR3 sequence is 13 residues long. The CDR3: CSAIRGDQETQYF. CDR3 DNA: TGCAGTGCTATCCGGGGGGACCAAGAGACCCAGTACTTC.

This clonotype was seen ten or more times. The chain recombines TRBV27 with TRBJ2-7; 9 bases line up with TRBD2. V was clipped by 5 bases and J by 7 bases; unmatched bases: 3. The CDR3 extends over 12 amino acids. The V gene's germline CDR1 is MNHEY and CDR2 SMNVEV (reference sequence). The CDR3 sequence is CASSPGLAEQYF. The DNA of the CDR3 is TGTGCCAGCAGTCCAGGACTAGCGGAGCAGTACTTC.